This passage covers 7 T cell receptor beta chains from one sample sequenced in a study of CD8+CD57+ T cells in acquired aplastic anemia. Genomic DNA provided the template from which TCR beta VDJ and CDR3 profiles were obtained. TCRdb re-called the reads with MiXCR, one entry per CDR3 protein. The data hold just over 400,000 distinct CDR3 sequences, with around 68% observed a single time. Sequencing was carried out using sorted CD4+, CD8+, or CD8+CD57+ T cells (not recorded which) from PBMCs. The receptors were sampled from a human donor in good health, serving as a control.

The V gene is TRBV6-5, the J gene TRBJ1-1; D unclear. The V gene's germline CDR1 is MNHEY and CDR2 SVGAGI. With 2 bases removed from V and 0 bases from J, the gap between germline ends came to 10 bases. CDR3 length: 15 residues. The CDR3 here is CASSYRGPMNTEAFF. CDR3 DNA: TGTGCCAGCAGTTACCGCGGGCCAATGAACACTGAAGCTTTCTTT.

This chain links TRBV9 with TRBJ1-5; D not resolved. CDR3 length equals 13 residues. CDR1 is SGDLS and CDR2 is YYNGEE in the germline V gene. The ends were cut back, 5 bases at V and 9 bases at J, with 15 bases in the middle. This CDR3 reads CASSYSTDRPQHF. The DNA of the CDR3 is TGTGCCAGCAGTTACTCAACAGATCGGCCCCAGCATTTT.

The sample holds many counts of this clonotype. This sequence joins TRBV7-2 and TRBJ1-6, with 8 bases aligning to TRBD1. Germline lookup yields CDR1 SGHTA and CDR2 FQGNSA. V shed 5 bases and J 7 bases; nucleotides not matched to a gene: 13. The CDR3 totals 17 residues. The DNA for the CDR3 is TGTGCCAGCAGCCGCTCCCTCGACAGGGGTGGGAATTCACCCCTCCACTTT. Protein product: CASSRSLDRGGNSPLHF.

With respect to this clonotype: This likely comes from a read error, as the CDR3 has no conserved phenylalanine or tryptophan at its end. This rearrangement joins TRBV7-2 to TRBJ1-2, with TRBD1 matching 9 bases. V lost 6 bases and J lost 5; bases outside the gene matches: 10. In germline, CDR1 is SGHTA, CDR2 FQGNSA. The CDR3 spans 15 residues. CDR3 DNA sequence: TGTGCCAGCAGTATAGGAACAGGGGGCTCTTATGGCTACACCTCC. Its translation: CASSIGTGGSYGYTS.

The chain employs TRBV12-3 or TRBV12-4 and TRBJ2-1, with 9 nucleotides matching TRBD2. The CDR3 spans 15 residues. V lost 5 bases to trimming and J lost 8 bases; unmatched junction nucleotides: 10. In nucleotides, the CDR3 is TGTGCCAGCAGTCGCGGCGGGGGGGCCTTAGATGAGCAGTTCTTC. Its protein is CASSRGGGALDEQFF.

The chain links TRBV7-6 to TRBJ2-7, with TRBD2 as a possible D gene (5 bases). Trimming took off 4 bases at V and 11 bases at J, with 24 bases between the two ends. CDR1 and CDR2 from the germline V gene are SGHVS and FNYEAQ. The CDR3 covers 15 residues. CDR3 coding DNA: TGTGCCAGCAGCTCCGGCCTAGACATGAAAGACGGGGAGTACTTC. It codes for CASSSGLDMKDGEYF. The full variable domain, with the rest looked up from reference TRBV7-6 and TRBJ2-7, is GAGVSQSPRYKVTKRGQDVALRCDPISGHVSLYWYRQALGQGPEFLTYFNYEAQQDKSGLPNDRFSAERPEGSISTLTIQRTEQRDSAMYRCASSSGLDMKDGEYFGPGTRLTVT.

As for this clonotype: At one end, the junction sequence differs from germline, possibly due to a read error. This sequence joins TRBV2 and TRBJ2-1; 9 bases map to TRBD2. The CDR3 consists of 14 residues. Germline V gene sequence: CDR1 SNHLY, CDR2 FYNNEI. This CDR3 reads CASTLAGYDNEQHF. The CDR3 bases are TGTGCCAGCACCCTAGCGGGGTACGATAATGAGCAGCATTTC.